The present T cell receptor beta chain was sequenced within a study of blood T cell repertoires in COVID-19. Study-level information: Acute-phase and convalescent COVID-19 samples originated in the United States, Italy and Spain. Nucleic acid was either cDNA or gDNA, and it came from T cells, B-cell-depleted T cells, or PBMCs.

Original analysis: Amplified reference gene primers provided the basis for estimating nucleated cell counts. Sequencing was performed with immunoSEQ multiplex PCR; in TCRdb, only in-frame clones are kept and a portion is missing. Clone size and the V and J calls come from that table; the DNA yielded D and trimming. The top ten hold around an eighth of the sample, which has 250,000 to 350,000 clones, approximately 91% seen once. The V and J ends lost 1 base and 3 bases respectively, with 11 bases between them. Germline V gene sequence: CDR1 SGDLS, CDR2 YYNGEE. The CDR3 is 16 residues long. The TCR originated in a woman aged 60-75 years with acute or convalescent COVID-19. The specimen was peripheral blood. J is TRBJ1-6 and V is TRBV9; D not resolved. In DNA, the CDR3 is TGTGCCAGCAGCGTATACGATCGGAGCTATAATTCACCCCTCCACTTT. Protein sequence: CASSVYDRSYNSPLHF.